This T cell receptor (beta chain) stems from a study of shared clonotypes between healthy human individuals. General study points: Naive CD4 clonotypes overlapped across a few donors at approximately 5%. Relative to their counterparts shared across all four donors, non-shared clonotypes exhibited diminished generation probabilities.

Only in-frame clones appear in the TCRdb table, and some are missing; sequencing was by immunoSEQ multiplex PCR. The data show 2,500,000 or so clones, 92% seen once. Germline values: CDR1 MNHEY, CDR2 SMNVEV (reference sequence). Trimming took 3 bases from V and 5 from J; bases not matched to a gene: 23. The CDR3 consists of 21 residues. Of note for this clone: Its antigen is not known.

The origin of this receptor is a man aged 18 to 29 in good health. Some clones in this sample may be carry-over from other donors' samples. Sequenced sample: naive CD4+ T cells from PBMCs. Subset meaning: CD45RA+ positively selected. The V gene is TRBV27, the J gene TRBJ2-7, with TRBD2 matching over 12 bases. The CDR3 sequence is CASSFWKWSSGRAPPPHEQYF. CDR3 nucleotides: TGTGCCAGCAGTTTCTGGAAATGGTCTAGCGGGAGGGCCCCGCCCCCCCACGAGCAGTACTTC.